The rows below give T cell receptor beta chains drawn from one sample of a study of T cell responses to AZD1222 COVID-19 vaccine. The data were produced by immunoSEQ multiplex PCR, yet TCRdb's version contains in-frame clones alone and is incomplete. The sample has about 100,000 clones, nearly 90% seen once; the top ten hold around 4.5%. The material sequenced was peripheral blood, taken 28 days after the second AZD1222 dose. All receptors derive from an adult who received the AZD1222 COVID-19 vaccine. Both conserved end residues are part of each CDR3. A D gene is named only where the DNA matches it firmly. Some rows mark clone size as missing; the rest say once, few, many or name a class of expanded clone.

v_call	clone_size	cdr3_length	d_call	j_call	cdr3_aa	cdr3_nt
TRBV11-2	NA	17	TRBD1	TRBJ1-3	CASSLVGTGVGGNTIYF	TGTGCCAGCAGCTTAGTAGGGACAGGGGTTGGAGGAAACACCATATATTTT
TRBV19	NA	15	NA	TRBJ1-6	CASSTPQGLNSPLHF	TGTGCCAGTAGTACCCCGCAGGGGCTCAATTCACCCCTCCACTTT
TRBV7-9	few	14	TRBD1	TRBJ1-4	CASSQGQGNEKLFF	TGTGCCAGCAGCCAGGGACAGGGCAATGAAAAACTGTTTTTT
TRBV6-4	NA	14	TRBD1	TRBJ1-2	CASRPGTGAYGYTF	TGTGCCAGCAGGCCTGGGACAGGGGCCTATGGCTACACCTTC
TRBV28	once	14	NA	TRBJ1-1	CASISAQGDTEAFF	TGTGCCAGCATTTCCGCACAGGGAGACACTGAAGCTTTCTTT
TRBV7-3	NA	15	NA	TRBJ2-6	CASSLDSSGANVLTF	TGTGCCAGCAGCTTAGACAGCTCTGGGGCCAACGTCCTGACTTTC
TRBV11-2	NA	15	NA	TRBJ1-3	CASRQADHSGNTIYF	TGTGCCAGCAGGCAGGCAGACCACTCTGGAAACACCATATATTTT
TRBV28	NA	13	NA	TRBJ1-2	CASSPGPGYGYTF	TGTGCCAGCAGCCCAGGGCCCGGCTATGGCTACACCTTC
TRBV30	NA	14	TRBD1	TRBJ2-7	CAWSPDRGFVEQYF	TGTGCCTGGAGTCCCGACAGGGGCTTTGTGGAGCAGTACTTC
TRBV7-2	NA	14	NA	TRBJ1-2	CASSPEGGLLRYTF	TGTGCCAGCAGCCCAGAGGGGGGGTTACTTCGCTACACCTTC
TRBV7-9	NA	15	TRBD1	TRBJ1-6	CASSFGGDRSNLLHF	TGTGCCAGCAGCTTTGGGGGGGACAGGTCTAATCTCCTCCACTTT
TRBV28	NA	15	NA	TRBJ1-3	CASSLGSRSGNTIYF	TGTGCCAGCAGTTTAGGGTCTCGCTCTGGAAACACCATATATTTT
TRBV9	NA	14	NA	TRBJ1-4	CASSMDSTNEKLFF	TGTGCCAGCAGCATGGACTCGACTAATGAAAAACTGTTTTTT
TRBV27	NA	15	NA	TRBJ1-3	CASSPWGGNGNTIYF	TGTGCCAGCAGTCCCTGGGGAGGGAACGGAAACACCATATATTTT
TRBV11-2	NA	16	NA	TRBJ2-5	CASSLDLGQGQETQYF	TGTGCCAGCAGCTTAGATCTGGGGCAGGGGCAAGAGACCCAGTACTTC
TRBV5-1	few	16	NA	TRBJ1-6	CASSFRESSYNSPLHF	TGCGCCAGCAGCTTCAGAGAGAGCTCCTATAATTCACCCCTCCACTTT
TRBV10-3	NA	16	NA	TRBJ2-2	CAIRGGGTPNTGELFF	TGTGCCATCAGGGGTGGGGGGACACCCAACACCGGGGAGCTGTTTTTT
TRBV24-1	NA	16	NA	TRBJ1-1	CATKSGGGQLNTEAFF	TGTGCCACCAAGAGTGGGGGGGGCCAGTTGAACACTGAAGCTTTCTTT
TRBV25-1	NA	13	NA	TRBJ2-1	CASSASRVNEQFF	TGTGCCAGCAGCGCCTCAAGGGTTAATGAGCAGTTCTTC
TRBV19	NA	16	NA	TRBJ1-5	CASSPGGYNSNQPQHF	TGTGCCAGTTCCCCGGGGGGATATAATAGCAATCAGCCCCAGCATTTT
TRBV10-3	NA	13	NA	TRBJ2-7	CAILNPYSYEQYF	TGTGCCATCCTGAATCCCTATTCCTACGAGCAGTACTTC
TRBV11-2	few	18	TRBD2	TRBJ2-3	CASSRFGLADISTDTQYF	TGTGCCAGCAGCCGTTTTGGACTAGCGGATATTTCCACAGATACGCAGTATTTT
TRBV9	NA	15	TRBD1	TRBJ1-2	CASSERQGRNYGYTF	TGTGCCAGCAGCGAACGACAGGGCAGGAACTATGGCTACACCTTC
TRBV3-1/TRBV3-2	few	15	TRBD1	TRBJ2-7	CASSLWTGGSYEQYF	TGTGCCAGCAGCCTATGGACAGGGGGATCCTACGAGCAGTACTTC
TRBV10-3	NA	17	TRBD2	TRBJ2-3	CAISGTSGDSYTDTQYF	TGTGCCATCAGTGGGACTAGCGGGGATAGCTACACAGATACGCAGTATTTT
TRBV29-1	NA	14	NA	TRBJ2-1	CSAETQRGSNEQFF	TGCAGCGCCGAAACGCAGAGAGGTTCCAATGAGCAGTTCTTC
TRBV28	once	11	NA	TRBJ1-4	CASSLRGKLFF	TGTGCCAGCAGTCTCAGAGGGAAACTGTTTTTT
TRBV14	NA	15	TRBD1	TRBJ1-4	CASSLGGTANEKLFF	TGTGCCAGCAGCCTGGGAGGGACAGCTAATGAAAAACTGTTTTTT
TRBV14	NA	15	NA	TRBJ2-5	CASSQGQLVGETQYF	TGTGCCAGCAGCCAAGGGCAGTTGGTCGGAGAGACCCAGTACTTC
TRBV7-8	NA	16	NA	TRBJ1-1	CASSLEGMWAGTEAFF	TGTGCCAGCAGCCTAGAGGGGATGTGGGCCGGCACTGAAGCTTTCTTT